The 3 T cell receptor beta chains presented below share a single source sample, sequenced in a study of cytomegalovirus exposure and HLA in healthy donors. PCR involved 60 Vbeta and 13 Jbeta primers. Sequencing used immunoSEQ multiplex PCR; TCRdb keeps in-frame clones, though not all of them. Of just over 150,000 clones in the sample, roughly 88% were seen once. The sample consisted of PBMCs. These receptors originate from a man aged 45-65 years in good health and CMV-seropositive.

The genes are TRBV6-5 and TRBJ1-2, with 9 bases identical to TRBD1. The CDR3 extends over 15 amino acids. Trimming removed 2 bases from V and 1 base from J; junction bases left unmatched: 2. CDR1 MNHEY and CDR2 SVGAGI come from the germline V gene. CDR3 bases: TGTGCCAGCAGTTACCTGGGACAGGGTAACTATGGCTACACCTTC. Its translation is CASSYLGQGNYGYTF.

The V call is TRBV2, the J call TRBJ2-3; TRBD1 might be the D (5 bases). The CDR3 is made up of 13 amino acids. Germline loops: CDR1 SNHLY, CDR2 FYNNEI. Trimming shortened V by 8 bases and J by 3 bases, and 12 bases separated the two germline ends. CDR3: CASHPDTTDTQYF. The CDR3 nucleotides read TGTGCCAGCCACCCGGACACTACAGATACGCAGTATTTT.

J is TRBJ2-3 and V is TRBV7-2; 14 bases fit TRBD2. CDR3 size: 16 residues. The V segment lost 5 bases and the J segment 6 bases; nucleotides outside the gene matches: 7. Germline V lookup: CDR1 SGHTA, CDR2 FQGNSA. CDR3 in amino acids: CASSTRLAGGMDTQYF. CDR3 sequence (DNA): TGTGCCAGCAGCACTCGACTAGCGGGAGGGATGGATACGCAGTATTTT.